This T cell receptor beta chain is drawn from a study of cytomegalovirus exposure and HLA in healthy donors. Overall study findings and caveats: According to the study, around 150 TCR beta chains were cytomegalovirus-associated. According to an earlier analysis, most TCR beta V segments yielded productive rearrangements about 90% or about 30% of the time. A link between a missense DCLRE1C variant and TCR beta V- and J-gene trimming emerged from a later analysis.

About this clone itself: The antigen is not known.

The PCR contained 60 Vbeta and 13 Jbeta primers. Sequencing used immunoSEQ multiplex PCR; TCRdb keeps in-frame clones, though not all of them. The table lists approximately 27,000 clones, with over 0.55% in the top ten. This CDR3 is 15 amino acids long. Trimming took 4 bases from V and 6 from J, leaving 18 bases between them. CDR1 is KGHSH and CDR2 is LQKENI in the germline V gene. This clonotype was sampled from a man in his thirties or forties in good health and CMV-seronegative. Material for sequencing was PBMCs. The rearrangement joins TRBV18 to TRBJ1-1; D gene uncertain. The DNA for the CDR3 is TGTGCCAGCTCACTGGCTCGAGGAGAGAAGCCTGAAGCTTTCTTT. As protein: CASSLARGEKPEAFF.